Listed below are T cell receptor beta chains from one sample, sequenced in a study of blood T cell repertoires in COVID-19. Method: immunoSEQ multiplex PCR; TCRdb's copy keeps in-frame clones and lacks some. The table includes approximately 110,000 clones, 86% detected once. Sequencing used peripheral blood. The source of these receptors is a human donor in a cohort sampled during active COVID-19. Each CDR3 is given with its conserved first and last residue. A D gene is named only where the DNA matches it firmly. The size of a clone is reported for some rows only, either as once, few or many, or as a class for expanded clones.

d_call	j_call	v_call	clone_size	cdr3_aa	cdr3_nt
.	TRBJ1-6	TRBV5-1	.	CASSLTGSNSPLHF	TGCGCCAGCAGCTTGACAGGATCTAATTCACCCCTCCACTTT
TRBD2	TRBJ2-3	TRBV3-1/TRBV3-2	.	CASSQDIAGPTDTQYF	TGTGCCAGCAGCCAAGACATAGCGGGACCGACAGATACGCAGTATTTT
TRBD1	TRBJ1-6	TRBV11-2	.	CASRSPRQGNNSPLHF	TGTGCCAGCAGATCCCCCAGACAGGGGAATAATTCACCCCTCCACTTT
TRBD1	TRBJ1-2	TRBV10-2	few	CASSGTGDYGYTF	TGCGCCAGCAGTGGGACAGGGGACTATGGCTACACCTTC
.	TRBJ2-7	TRBV28	.	CASSFKAAPYPSSYEQYF	TGTGCCAGCAGTTTTAAAGCGGCACCTTACCCTAGCTCCTACGAGCAGTACTTC
TRBD1	TRBJ1-5	TRBV18	.	CASSPPGQVFQPQHF	TGTGCCAGCTCACCCCCGGGACAGGTATTTCAGCCCCAGCATTTT
.	TRBJ2-6	TRBV28	.	CASSIGGGSGANVLTF	TGTGCCAGCAGTATCGGCGGCGGGTCTGGGGCCAACGTCCTGACTTTC
TRBD2	TRBJ2-1	TRBV27	.	CASSGLAGAAYNEQFF	TGTGCCAGCAGTGGATTAGCGGGAGCCGCCTACAATGAGCAGTTCTTC
.	TRBJ1-5	TRBV7-2	.	CASSFQGGQPQHF	TGTGCCAGCAGCTTTCAGGGAGGTCAGCCCCAGCATTTT
TRBD2	TRBJ2-3	TRBV3-1/TRBV3-2	.	CASSQRGRVADTQYF	TGTGCCAGCAGCCAGCGCGGGAGGGTCGCAGATACGCAGTATTTT
TRBD2	TRBJ2-1	TRBV11-2	few	CASSFGRESYNEQFF	TGTGCCAGCAGCTTCGGGCGGGAGTCCTACAATGAGCAGTTCTTC
TRBD1	TRBJ1-2	TRBV5-6	.	CASSPTPRTGYGYTF	TGTGCCAGCAGCCCAACCCCCCGGACAGGGTATGGCTACACCTTC
TRBD1	TRBJ1-1	TRBV18	.	CASSPTLGQEKNTEAFF	TGTGCCAGCTCACCAACACTGGGACAGGAAAAGAACACTGAAGCTTTCTTT
.	TRBJ2-5	TRBV24-1	.	CATSDHGQLRETQYF	TGTGCCACCAGTGATCATGGACAGCTTCGGGAGACCCAGTACTTC
.	TRBJ1-2	TRBV11-2	.	CASSLETGILYGYTF	TGTGCCAGCAGCCTAGAAACAGGGATCCTCTATGGCTACACCTTC
.	TRBJ1-5	TRBV18	few	CASSPTGTNNQPQHF	TGTGCCAGCTCACCCACCGGGACAAACAATCAGCCCCAGCATTTT
.	TRBJ2-5	TRBV28	.	CASSPVVGQETQYF	TGTGCCAGCAGCCCGGTAGTTGGTCAAGAGACCCAGTACTTC